Here is one T cell receptor beta chain with its context. Its target is unknown. Repertoires were generated with immunoSEQ multiplex PCR, while TCRdb's copy carries only in-frame clones and drops some. Among 35,000 or so clones listed, around 77% were seen once. The sample is drawn from a study of OX40 agonist ivuxolimab in advanced cancers. Study results and caveats: Low normalized T-cell clonal expansion was also seen in some nonresponders. In general, CD8+ T cells held more expanded clones than CD4+ did, on average.

Trimming left V 9 bases short and J 0 bases short, with 15 bases between. Germline CDR1 is MNHNS and CDR2 is SASEGT. The CDR3 totals 15 residues. If patients had autoimmune disease history or systemic immunosuppression, they were excluded. The investigators sampled blood at baseline, at cycle 4 day 1, and at cycle 7 day 1. Sequenced material: CD4+ or CD8+ T cells sorted from blood, taken in a trial of the OX40 agonist ivuxolimab. This sequence joins TRBV6-1 and TRBJ1-3; D perhaps matches TRBD1 (5 bases). The clonotype comes from an adult with an advanced solid tumor such as melanoma, head and neck, liver or kidney cancer. The CDR3, as DNA: TGTGCCAGTAGGACACCTTCCTTCTCTGGAAACACCATATATTTT. It encodes CASRTPSFSGNTIYF.